This T cell receptor (beta chain) emerged from a study of TIL therapy for anti-PD-1-resistant metastatic lung cancer. In its sample, this clone was seen a few times. Other DNA sequences from this sample encode an identical CDR3 as well. The time point was: pre-treatment sample, taken before nivolumab and TIL therapy. The immunoSEQ assay was v3. The protocol was immunoSEQ multiplex PCR, while the TCRdb copy is restricted to in-frame clones and leaves out a portion. The sample holds about 36,000 clones, 73% seen once. The CDR3 contains 15 residues. The germline V gene encodes CDR1 SGHRS and CDR2 YFSETQ. J was trimmed by 6 bases and V by 0 bases; bases with no gene match: 6.

The TCR originated in a person aged 25-79 years with non-small cell lung cancer. The V gene is TRBV5-1, the J gene TRBJ2-1; 7 nucleotides match TRBD2. The specimen comprised blood, sampled at baseline. CDR3 amino acids: CASSLGRGDANEQFF. The CDR3 DNA reads TGCGCCAGCAGCTTGGGTCGGGGGGACGCCAATGAGCAGTTCTTC.